The 29 T cell receptor beta chains reported below all come from one sample, sequenced in a study of identical twins. TCRdb reanalysed the 5' RACE reads using MiXCR and keeps one entry per CDR3 protein. The data show 540,000 or so distinct CDR3 sequences, more than 20% seen once. These data also featured in a second study, about yellow fever vaccine responses in identical twins.

The sequenced sample consisted of CD4+ T cells sorted from blood. Source of these receptors: a woman aged 18-29 years in good health.

The gene calls are TRBV4-1 and TRBJ2-3; D may match TRBD1 or TRBD2 (6 bases each). Germline V CDR1 and CDR2: MGHRA, YSYEKL. The CDR3 runs to 16 residues. Trimming cost V 6 bases and J 3 bases, with 19 bases left between them. CDR3 sequence reads: CASSRSLTGATDTQYF. The CDR3 coding sequence is TGCGCCAGCAGTCGATCCCTTACGGGGGCAACAGATACGCAGTATTTT.

The chain employs TRBV5-1 and TRBJ2-1, with D perhaps matching TRBD1 (7 bases). This CDR3 spans 19 amino acids. Trimming stripped 4 bases from V and 4 bases from J, with 27 bases between. Germline CDR1 and CDR2: SGHRS and YFSETQ. CDR3 residues: CASSPWTGVAATAYNEQFF. DNA for the CDR3: TGCGCCAGCAGCCCCTGGACAGGTGTAGCGGCTACGGCGTACAATGAGCAGTTCTTC.

This clonotype has only a few counts. The V call is TRBV18, the J call TRBJ1-5; TRBD1 matches 7 bases. The germline CDR1 and CDR2 sequences are KGHSH and LQKENI. V lost 6 bases to trimming and J lost 6 bases; unmatched junction nucleotides: 5. CDR3 length: 13 amino acids. CDR3 residues: CASSRNRGQPQHF. The CDR3 DNA is TGTGCCAGCTCCCGTAACAGGGGTCAGCCCCAGCATTTT.

This clonotype was found a few times. This chain connects TRBV20-1 to TRBJ2-3; TRBD2 matches at 7 bases. Trimming took 1 base from V and 8 from J; bases not matched to a gene: 6. Germline V CDR1 and CDR2: DFQATT, SNEGSKA (reference sequence). The CDR3 contains 13 residues. The CDR3 DNA sequence: TGCAGTGCTAGAGTGGGCGGGAGCACTACGCAGTATTTT. It encodes CSARVGGSTTQYF.

This clonotype was found once. The genes are TRBV18 and TRBJ1-5; possibly TRBD1 for D (5 bases). The CDR3 loop spans 13 amino acids. V gave up 3 bases and J gave up 9 bases, with 12 bases separating them. The germline CDR1 and CDR2 sequences are KGHSH and LQKENI. Here the CDR3 reads CASSPTIGGPQHF. CDR3 DNA sequence: TGTGCCAGCTCACCTACTATCGGGGGGCCCCAGCATTTT.

The sample holds a few counts of this clonotype. J is TRBJ2-3 and V is TRBV5-1; D not certain. Germline V lookup: CDR1 SGHRS, CDR2 YFSETQ. V lost 0 bases and J lost 5, with 16 bases in between. CDR3 length: 16 amino acids. This CDR3 reads CASSLGPSFFGDTQYF. The CDR3 nucleotides read TGCGCCAGCAGCTTGGGACCATCCTTCTTTGGAGATACGCAGTATTTT.

Only a few counts were recorded for this clonotype. The chain employs TRBV5-6 and TRBJ1-6, with D perhaps TRBD1 (6 bases). Germline values: CDR1 SGHDT, CDR2 YYEEEE. Deletions cut 1 base from V and 15 bases from J, with 8 bases between. CDR3 length equals 11 residues. The chain's CDR3 is CASSLNRDLHF. The CDR3 DNA is TGTGCCAGCAGCTTGAACAGGGACCTCCACTTT.

Regarding this clonotype: The junction shows a germline mismatch at one end, possibly a read error. The V call is TRBV20-1, the J call TRBJ2-7; 8 bases fit TRBD2. The CDR3 sequence is 15 residues long. Germline assignment: CDR1 DFQATT and CDR2 SNEGSKA (reference sequence). CDR3: CSAGTPGTRSSEQYF. In DNA form, the CDR3 reads TGCAGTGCTGGGACCCCCGGGACTAGGTCCTCCGAGCAGTACTTC.

The chain employs TRBV5-1 and TRBJ2-3, with 8 bases identical to TRBD2. V trimming: 0 bases; J trimming: 2 bases; junction bases outside the gene matches: 8. There are 17 residues in the CDR3. Germline loops: CDR1 SGHRS, CDR2 YFSETQ. The CDR3 spells CASSLAFAGGFTDTQYF. The CDR3, as DNA: TGCGCCAGCAGCTTGGCCTTCGCGGGAGGCTTCACAGATACGCAGTATTTT.

This CDR3 reads CASSPTSGRNEQYF. CDR3 sequence (DNA): TGTGCCAGCAGCCCTACTAGCGGGAGGAACGAGCAGTACTTC. The rearrangement uses TRBV7-3 and TRBJ2-7, with 12 bases that match TRBD2. Germline values: CDR1 SGHTA, CDR2 FQGTGA. Trimming cost V 5 bases and J 5 bases; bases outside gene matches: 4. The CDR3 sequence is 14 residues long.

This clonotype was seen more than once but under ten times. The chain joins TRBV3-1 to TRBJ2-3; D is unresolved. The CDR3 runs to 14 residues. The V end lost 0 bases, the J end lost 0 bases, and 4 bases lay between the germline ends. CDR1 and CDR2 from the germline V gene are LGHDT and YNNKEL (reference sequence). In DNA form, the CDR3 reads TGTGCCAGCAGCCAAGAGCGGAGCACAGATACGCAGTATTTT. Translation: CASSQERSTDTQYF.

The chain employs TRBV7-9 and TRBJ2-1; 9 bases agree with TRBD2. Trimming removed 6 bases from V and 8 bases from J; junction bases left unmatched: 11. Germline V lookup: CDR1 SEHNR, CDR2 FQNEAQ (reference sequence). The CDR3 loop spans 15 amino acids. The CDR3 region is CASSRGRAEFDEQFF. For the CDR3, the DNA is TGTGCCAGCAGTCGCGGGAGGGCAGAGTTCGATGAGCAGTTCTTC.

The gene calls are TRBV5-1 and TRBJ2-7, with 14 bases that match TRBD2. CDR3 length: 19 residues. The trim removed 6 bases at V and 3 bases at J, leaving 17 bases unmatched. Germline lookup yields CDR1 SGHRS and CDR2 YFSETQ. The CDR3 sequence: CASTHRDGLAGGRHYEQYF. The DNA for the CDR3 is TGCGCCAGCACCCACCGGGATGGACTAGCGGGAGGCCGCCACTACGAGCAGTACTTC.

The rearrangement uses TRBV20-1 and TRBJ2-6; weak D call: TRBD2 (6 bases). Germline CDR1 and CDR2: DFQATT and SNEGSKA (reference sequence). CDR3 size: 17 residues. Trimming removed 5 bases at V and 1 base at J, with 18 bases between. CDR3 amino acids: CSAPLGGGGSGANVLTF. CDR3 sequence (DNA): TGCAGTGCTCCCCTTGGGGGAGGAGGGTCTGGGGCCAACGTCCTGACTTTC.

In this sample, this clonotype turned up once. The chain carries TRBV6-2 or TRBV6-3 and TRBJ2-7; D ambiguous. The CDR3 sequence is 15 residues long. Trimming left V 5 bases short and J 2 bases short, with 16 bases between. The germline gives CDR1 MNHEY, CDR2 SVGEGT. The CDR3, as DNA: TGTGCCAGCAGTGGCCCAGTAAGCCTTACCTACGAGCAGTACGTC. Residues: CASSGPVSLTYEQYV.

The rearrangement joins TRBV7-9 to TRBJ2-2; possible D gene TRBD2, 5 bases. Germline lookup yields CDR1 SEHNR and CDR2 FQNEAQ (reference sequence). The CDR3 covers 15 residues. Trimming shortened V by 8 bases and J by 4 bases, and 17 bases separated the two germline ends. This chain's CDR3 is CASVGGPRLTGELFF. DNA for the CDR3: TGTGCCAGCGTAGGCGGGCCACGCCTCACCGGGGAGCTGTTTTTT.

The gene calls are TRBV9 and TRBJ2-2, with 7 nucleotides matching TRBD1. The CDR3 runs to 20 residues. The junction had 18 bases not matched to a gene; V was cut back by 3 bases and J by 1 base. CDR1 SGDLS and CDR2 YYNGEE come from the germline V gene. The CDR3 loop is CASSGDRDRGSPLNTGELFF. DNA of the CDR3: TGTGCCAGCAGCGGAGACCGGGACAGAGGTTCCCCTTTGAACACCGGGGAGCTGTTTTTT. The whole variable domain, filled in from reference TRBV9 and TRBJ2-2, reads DSGVTQTPKHLITATGQRVTLRCSPRSGDLSVYWYQQSLDQGLQFLIQYYNGEERAKGNILERFSAQQFPDLHSELNLSSLELGDSALYFCASSGDRDRGSPLNTGELFFGEGSRLTVL.

The CDR3 sequence: CASGSGLSGELFF. The CDR3 bases are TGTGCTAGTGGTTCGGGACTTTCCGGGGAGCTGTTTTTT. The chain joins TRBV12-5 to TRBJ2-2, with a weak D call TRBD2 (6 bases). From germline, CDR1 is LGHNT and CDR2 FRNRAP. V shed 4 bases and J shed 6 bases, with 9 bases lying between them. The CDR3 runs to 13 residues. The full variable domain, in which reference TRBV12-5 and TRBJ2-2 provide the parts outside the CDR3, is DARVTQTPRHKVTEMGQEVTMRCQPILGHNTVFWYRQTMMQGLELLAYFRNRAPLDDSGMPKDRFSAEMPDATLATLKIQPSEPRDSAVYFCASGSGLSGELFFGEGSRLTVL.

A remark on this clonotype: One junction end does not reproduce the germline sequence, and a read error may be involved. J is TRBJ2-7 and V is TRBV5-5; 10 positions agree with TRBD2. The CDR3 runs 16 residues. Per germline, CDR1 SGHKS and CDR2 YYEKEE (reference sequence). The CDR3 reads CTSSFRGSGGFYEQYF. The CDR3 DNA sequence: TGTACCAGCAGCTTTAGGGGTAGCGGGGGGTTCTACGAGCAGTACTTC.

The gene calls are TRBV12-3 or TRBV12-4 and TRBJ2-7, with D hard to call. Trimming removed 0 bases at V and 1 base at J, with 7 bases between. This CDR3 has 14 residues. In nucleotides, the CDR3 is TGTGCCAGCAGTTTAGCGGGAAGGTCCTACGAGCAGTACGTC. This gives the protein CASSLAGRSYEQYV.

This clonotype was counted only a few times. The rearrangement uses TRBV20-1 and TRBJ2-1; D unresolved. This CDR3 contains 15 residues. CDR1 is DFQATT and CDR2 is SNEGSKA in the germline V gene (reference sequence). Between the trimmed V and J ends, which lost 0 bases and 3 bases, there was a span of 12 bases. The CDR3 DNA is TGCAGTGCTAGAGAAAGGCGGTTAAACTACAATGAGCAGTTCTTC. Protein product: CSARERRLNYNEQFF.

The J gene is TRBJ2-3, the V gene TRBV10-3, with TRBD2 identical over 12 bases. CDR3 size: 14 residues. Per the germline V gene, CDR1 is ENHRY and CDR2 is SYGVKD. Germline trimming cut 7 bases from V and 4 bases from J; bases unmatched to any gene: 3. The chain's CDR3 is CAIKASGGADTQYF. CDR3 bases: TGTGCCATCAAAGCTAGCGGGGGGGCAGATACGCAGTATTTT.

This clonotype has at least ten counts. The gene calls are TRBV18 and TRBJ2-2; 7 nucleotides agree with TRBD2. Germline V gene lookup returns CDR1 KGHSH and CDR2 LQKENI. The CDR3 sequence is 17 residues long. V lost 0 bases, J lost 5 bases, and 9 bases stayed unmatched. CDR3: CASSPPNAGLPTGELFF. CDR3 bases: TGTGCCAGCTCACCACCAAACGCGGGACTACCTACCGGGGAGCTGTTTTTT.

This clonotype was seen a single time. Relative to the germline gene, one junction end is altered; a read error may explain this. This chain's CDR3 is CASNLTITRGAQDEQFF. Here the CDR3 DNA reads TGCGCCAGCAACTTGACCATTACTAGGGGGGCTCAAGATGAGCAGTTCTTC. The rearrangement joins TRBV5-1 to TRBJ2-1; D could derive from TRBD1 or TRBD2 (6 bases each). The CDR3 sequence is 17 residues long. The germline V gene has CDR1 SGHRS and CDR2 YFSETQ.

The chain links TRBV12-3 or TRBV12-4 to TRBJ2-1; 8 nucleotides agree with TRBD1. The CDR3 consists of 15 residues. Unmatched junction bases numbered 9, after V lost 6 bases and J lost 5 bases. CDR3 loop: CASSPDRGPHNEQFF. The CDR3 DNA reads as TGTGCCAGCAGCCCAGACAGGGGACCGCACAATGAGCAGTTCTTC.

This clonotype was counted only a few times. The genes are TRBV20-1 and TRBJ2-1; 10 bases match TRBD2. Germline values: CDR1 DFQATT, CDR2 SNEGSKA (reference sequence). Trimming took 4 bases from V and 5 from J; bases not matched to a gene: 5. The CDR3 loop spans 14 amino acids. CDR3 protein: CSATSTSGNNEQFF. Written as DNA, the CDR3 is TGCAGTGCTACGTCTACTAGCGGGAACAATGAGCAGTTCTTC.

This clonotype showed up just a few times. The chain combines TRBV5-1 with TRBJ2-2; D uncertain. Germline CDR1 is SGHRS and CDR2 is YFSETQ. This CDR3 spans 16 amino acids. Trimming shortened V by 1 base and J by 1 base, and 11 bases separated the two germline ends. DNA for the CDR3: TGCGCCAGCAGCTTGAATGCAGACCTGAACACCGGGGAGCTGTTTTTT. It codes for CASSLNADLNTGELFF.

This clonotype was seen a handful of times. The rearrangement links TRBV5-1 to TRBJ2-5; 14 bases fit TRBD2. The CDR3 is made up of 16 amino acids. Germline loops: CDR1 SGHRS, CDR2 YFSETQ. The J segment lost 4 bases and the V segment lost 4 bases, leaving 6 bases of the junction unmatched. The CDR3 is CASSPGLAGAGETQYF. CDR3 in DNA: TGCGCCAGCAGCCCGGGACTAGCGGGAGCGGGAGAGACCCAGTACTTC.

The chain joins TRBV3-1 to TRBJ1-6, with a possible D match to TRBD1 (5 bases). CDR1 and CDR2 (germline): LGHDT, YNNKEL (reference sequence). This CDR3 spans 14 amino acids. Trimming shortened V by 1 base and J by 9 bases, and 10 bases separated the two germline ends. In DNA form, the CDR3 reads TGTGCCAGCAGCCAAGTAAACACAGGTTCACCCCTCCACTTT. It translates to CASSQVNTGSPLHF.